These 9 T cell receptor beta chains were all obtained from the same sample, sequenced in a study of T-cell memory formation after mild COVID-19. MiXCR was run by TCRdb on the 5' RACE reads, yielding one entry per CDR3 protein. The sample lists about half a million distinct CDR3 sequences, approximately 18% occurring once. Sequenced input: PBMCs or a T cell subset sorted from them (not recorded which). These receptors originate from an adult woman who had mild COVID-19 (a few samples of this study predate the infection). Cell type and time point are not known.

The chain couples TRBV6-1 to TRBJ2-7, with 9 bases lining up with TRBD2. Unmatched junction bases numbered 8, after V lost 4 bases and J lost 7 bases. CDR1 is MNHNS, CDR2 SASEGT, per germline. The CDR3 runs to 14 residues. Written as DNA, the CDR3 is TGTGCCAGCAGTGCAGGCGGGGGGGCCAAAGAGCAGTACTTC. This codes for CASSAGGGAKEQYF.

This clonotype was counted a few times. The CDR3 nucleotides read TGTGCCAGCAGTTCCGAGGGGGAGGGAAAGTACGAGCAGTACTTC. It translates to CASSSEGEGKYEQYF. The chain is built from TRBV12-3 or TRBV12-4 and TRBJ2-7; possible D gene TRBD2, 7 bases. The CDR3 spans 15 residues. V was trimmed by 4 bases and J by 4 bases, leaving 17 bases between them.

In its sample, this clonotype was seen a few times. The CDR3 region is CSARSREPYEQYF. Here the CDR3 DNA reads TGCAGTGCTAGGAGCAGGGAGCCCTACGAGCAGTACTTC. V gene TRBV20-1 combines with J gene TRBJ2-7; D possibly uses TRBD1 or TRBD2 (5 bases each). The V end was cut by 3 bases, the J end by 2 bases, with 11 bases between. Germline V gene data show CDR1 as DFQATT and CDR2 as SNEGSKA (reference sequence). CDR3 length equals 13 residues.

This clonotype was counted at least ten times. This chain uses TRBV4-1 with TRBJ1-3; D uncertain. Looked up from germline, CDR1 is MGHRA and CDR2 is YSYEKL. The CDR3 covers 14 residues. Trimming shortened V by 3 bases and J by 1 base, and 7 bases separated the two germline ends. In nucleotides, the CDR3 is TGCGCCAGCAGCCAGGCCGGATCTGGAAACACCATATATTTT. Its protein product is CASSQAGSGNTIYF.

This clonotype showed up just a few times. This sequence joins TRBV6-2 or TRBV6-3 and TRBJ1-5; D perhaps matches TRBD1 (5 bases). Germline CDR1 is MNHEY and CDR2 is SVGEGT. The CDR3 sequence is 14 residues long. V was cut by 11 bases and J by 1 base, with 15 bases left in between. The CDR3 protein is CASRDGKSNQPQHF. CDR3 sequence (DNA): TGTGCCTCCCGGGACGGGAAGAGCAATCAGCCCCAGCATTTT.

The J gene is TRBJ1-1, the V gene TRBV5-6; a possible D gene is TRBD1 (5 bases). Trimming pared 4 bases from V and 2 bases from J, leaving 12 bases between. CDR1 and CDR2 (germline): SGHDT, YYEEEE. The CDR3 is 14 residues long. The DNA of the CDR3 is TGTGCCAGCAGCCTCGGGGCAGACAACACTGAAGCTTTCTTT. This translates into CASSLGADNTEAFF.

This clonotype was seen only a few times. The CDR3 loop is CASSLAVGGSYNEQFF. CDR3 coding DNA: TGCGCCAGCAGCTTGGCGGTCGGCGGGAGCTACAATGAGCAGTTCTTC. V usage is TRBV5-1 and J usage is TRBJ2-1, with TRBD2 matching over 7 bases. CDR1 SGHRS and CDR2 YFSETQ come from the germline V gene. V shed 0 bases and J 3 bases; nucleotides not matched to a gene: 6. This CDR3 has 16 amino acids.

The genes are TRBV5-1 and TRBJ2-5, with D possibly matching TRBD1 (6 bases). CDR1 and CDR2 from the germline V gene are SGHRS and YFSETQ. V dropped 4 bases and J dropped 5 bases, with 15 bases sitting between them. This CDR3 comprises 14 residues. CDR3 amino acids: CASSQTGPGETQYF. The CDR3 bases are TGCGCCAGCAGCCAAACAGGGCCCGGGGAGACCCAGTACTTC. Variable domain in full (rest from reference TRBV5-1 and TRBJ2-5): KAGVTQTPRYLIKTRGQQVTLSCSPISGHRSVSWYQQTPGQGLQFLFEYFSETQRNKGNFPGRFSGRQFSNSRSEMNVSTLELGDSALYLCASSQTGPGETQYFGPGTRLLVL.

This clonotype turned up a few times. The chain couples TRBV15 to TRBJ2-2; tentatively, D is TRBD1 or TRBD2 (5 bases each). V gave up 0 bases and J gave up 8 bases, with 16 bases separating them. Per the germline V gene, CDR1 is LNHNV and CDR2 is YYDKDF (reference sequence). The CDR3 is made up of 16 amino acids. DNA of the CDR3: TGTGCCACCAGCAGAGATTGGGGGATCGGCGGGGGGGAGCTGTTTTTT. It is translated as CATSRDWGIGGGELFF.